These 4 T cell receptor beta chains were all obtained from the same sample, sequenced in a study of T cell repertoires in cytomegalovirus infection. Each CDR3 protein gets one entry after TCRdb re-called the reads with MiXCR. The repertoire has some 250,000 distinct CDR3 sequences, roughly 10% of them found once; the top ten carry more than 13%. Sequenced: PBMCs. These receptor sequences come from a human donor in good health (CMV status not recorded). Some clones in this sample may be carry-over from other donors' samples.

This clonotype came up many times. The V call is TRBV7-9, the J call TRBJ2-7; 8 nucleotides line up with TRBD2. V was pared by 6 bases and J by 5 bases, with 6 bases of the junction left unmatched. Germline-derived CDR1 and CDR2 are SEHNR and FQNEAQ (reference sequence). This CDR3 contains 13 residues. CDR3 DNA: TGTGCCAGCAGTAGATCGGGAGGGAACGAGCAGTACTTC. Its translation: CASSRSGGNEQYF.

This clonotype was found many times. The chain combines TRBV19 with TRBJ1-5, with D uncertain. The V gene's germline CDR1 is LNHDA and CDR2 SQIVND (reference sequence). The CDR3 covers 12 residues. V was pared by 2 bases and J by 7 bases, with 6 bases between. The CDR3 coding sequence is TGTGCCAGTAGTATACTCGGGCAGCCCCAGCATTTT. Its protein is CASSILGQPQHF.

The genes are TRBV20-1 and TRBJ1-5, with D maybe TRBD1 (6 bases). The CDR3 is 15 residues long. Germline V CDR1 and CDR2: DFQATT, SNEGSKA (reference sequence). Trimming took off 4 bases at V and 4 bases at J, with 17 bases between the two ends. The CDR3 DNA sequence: TGCAGTGCTACCCTAGGGGCAGGGGCTAATCAGCCCCAGCATTTT. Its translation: CSATLGAGANQPQHF.

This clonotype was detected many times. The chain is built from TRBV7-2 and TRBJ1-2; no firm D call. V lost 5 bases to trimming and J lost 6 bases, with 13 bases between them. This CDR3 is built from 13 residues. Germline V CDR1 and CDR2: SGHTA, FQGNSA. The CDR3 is CASSRDKGHGYTF. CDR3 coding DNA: TGTGCCAGCAGCCGCGACAAAGGGCATGGCTACACCTTC.